These T cell receptor beta chains were read from a single sample in a study of T cells in localized non-small cell lung cancer. Generated by immunoSEQ multiplex PCR, the TCRdb table keeps only in-frame clones and is missing some. The sample lists 35,000 to 40,000 clones; 75% to 90% were seen once. The input for sequencing was peripheral blood, taken before any cancer treatment. Receptors originate from a woman aged 35 to 69 with stage I lung adenocarcinoma. Each CDR3 is given without its conserved first and last residue. Each record gives: CDR3 length, V gene, CDR3 protein.

13	TRBV15	ATSRETRQGETQY
13	TRBV9	ASSVEIAGEGEQY
15	TRBV5-1	ASSLAGSGRGTGELF
11	TRBV18	ASSKSTDTEAF
14	TRBV7-9	ASSLSGGVNTGELF
12	TRBV19	ASSWLSPTDTQY
14	TRBV5-1	ASSWGTSGSPDTQY
11	TRBV27	ASSFLRGGELF
14	TRBV28	ASSPPPGGPYNEQF
11	TRBV14	ASRKGANEKLF
10	TRBV19	ASRGVYNEQF
8	TRBV6-6	ASMAYGYT
12	TRBV6-1	ASSVLAGAYEQY
11	TRBV19	ASSIDGIDTQY
11	TRBV7-9	ASSRAGAYEQY
12	TRBV5-1	ASSLAVGQETQY
11	TRBV30	AWSRDRYYEQY
13	TRBV5-4	ASSERTSGQETQY
14	TRBV29-1	SVEASGHLSSYEQY
11	TRBV10-3	AITPDRVYGYT
14	TRBV25-1	ASSEVPSGGRTEAF
12	TRBV7-2	ASSLGQGQETQY
12	TRBV30	ACLRDSPIYEQY
12	TRBV28	ASTLGGFNEKLF
9	TRBV28	ASSLRYGYT
12	TRBV19	ASSTLADPYEQY
13	TRBV9	ASSVGLFNTGELF
11	TRBV19	ASSRTGTYEQY
13	TRBV28	ASSPQGVSNQPQH
13	TRBV28	ASSSSRDTSYEQY
13	TRBV7-6	ASSLNPSGVNEQY
11	TRBV6-6	ASSAAYPYEQY
12	TRBV28	ASSLARADYGYT
15	TRBV7-3	ASSPSPRQGYTDTQY
13	TRBV18	ASSLGSGPPYEQY
12	TRBV29-1	RGWAGGLSYEQY
14	TRBV5-4	ASSLGAGLMNTEAF
13	TRBV19	ASSTLDTINQPQH
16	TRBV5-6	ASSFGLGRGVTYNEQF
11	TRBV28	ASYKNQASGAF
14	TRBV7-9	ASSLTFGTSGTEQF
13	TRBV7-8	ASSTITGASEKLF
11	TRBV27	ASTSGSAETQY
10	TRBV4-1	ASSQPTDTQY
9	TRBV6-5	ASSDRDGYT
12	TRBV19	ASSGSGGNQPQH